This entry is about one T cell receptor (beta chain). Germline CDR1 and CDR2: SGHKS and YYEKEE (reference sequence). This CDR3 has 15 residues. Unmatched junction bases numbered 1, after V lost 0 bases and J lost 1 base. This entry belongs to a study of blood T cell repertoires in COVID-19. Across the study: Donors in the United States, Italy and Spain gave samples during acute or convalescent COVID-19. Sample material is recorded as cDNA or gDNA derived from T cells, B-cell-depleted T cells, or PBMCs.

Profiling relied on immunoSEQ multiplex PCR, and the TCRdb table lists in-frame clones only, not all of them. The sample consists of under 20,000 clones, around 90% of them appearing once. This TCR was recovered from a human donor in a cohort sampled during active COVID-19. Material: peripheral blood. This sequence joins TRBV5-5 and TRBJ2-3, with 8 positions matching TRBD1. The CDR3 sequence: CASSLAQGGTDTQYF. As DNA, the CDR3 is TGTGCCAGCAGCTTGGCACAGGGGGGCACAGATACGCAGTATTTT.